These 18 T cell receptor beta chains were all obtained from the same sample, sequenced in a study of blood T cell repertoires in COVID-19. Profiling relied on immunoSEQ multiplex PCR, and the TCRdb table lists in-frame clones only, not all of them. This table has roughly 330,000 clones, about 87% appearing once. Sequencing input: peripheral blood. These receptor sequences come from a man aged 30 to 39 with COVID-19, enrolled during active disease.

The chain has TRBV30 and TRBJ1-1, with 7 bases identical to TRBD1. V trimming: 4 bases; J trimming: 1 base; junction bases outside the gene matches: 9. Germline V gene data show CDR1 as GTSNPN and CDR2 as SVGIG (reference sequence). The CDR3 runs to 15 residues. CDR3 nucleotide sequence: TGTGCCTGGAAAGCACGGGGACAGCCGAACACTGAAGCTTTCTTT. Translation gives CAWKARGQPNTEAFF.

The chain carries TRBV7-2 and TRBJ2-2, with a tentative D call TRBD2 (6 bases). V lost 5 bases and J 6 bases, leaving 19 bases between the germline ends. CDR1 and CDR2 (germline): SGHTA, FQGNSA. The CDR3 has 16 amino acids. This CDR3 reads CASSQVGLARSGELFF. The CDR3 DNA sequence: TGTGCCAGCAGCCAGGTGGGCCTAGCGCGTTCCGGGGAGCTGTTTTTT.

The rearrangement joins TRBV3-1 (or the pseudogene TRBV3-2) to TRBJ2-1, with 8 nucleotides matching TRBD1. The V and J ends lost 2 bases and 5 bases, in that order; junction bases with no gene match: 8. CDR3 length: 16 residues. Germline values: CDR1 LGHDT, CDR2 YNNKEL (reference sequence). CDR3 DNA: TGTGCCAGCAGCCAAACTCGGAGGACAGGGCACAATGAGCAGTTCTTC. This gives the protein CASSQTRRTGHNEQFF.

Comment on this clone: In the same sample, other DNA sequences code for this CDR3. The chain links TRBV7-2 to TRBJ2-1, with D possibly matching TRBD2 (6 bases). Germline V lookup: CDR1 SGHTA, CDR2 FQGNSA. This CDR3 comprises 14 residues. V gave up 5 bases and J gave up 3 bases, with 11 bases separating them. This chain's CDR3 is CASSDGGSYNEQFF. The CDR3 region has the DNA TGTGCCAGCAGCGACGGGGGTAGCTACAATGAGCAGTTCTTC.

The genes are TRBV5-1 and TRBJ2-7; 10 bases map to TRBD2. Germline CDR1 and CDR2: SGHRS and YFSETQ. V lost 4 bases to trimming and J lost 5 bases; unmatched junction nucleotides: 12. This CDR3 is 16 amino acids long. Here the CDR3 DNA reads TGCGCCAGCAGCGGGCTAGCGGGAGCTCCAGGGCACGAGCAGTACTTC. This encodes CASSGLAGAPGHEQYF.

CDR3 residues: CASSNLRDRDWNEQFF. CDR3 DNA: TGTGCCAGTAGCAACCTCCGGGACAGGGATTGGAATGAGCAGTTCTTC. V is TRBV19 and J is TRBJ2-1, with 9 nucleotides matching TRBD1. This CDR3 region has 16 residues. Germline V gene data show CDR1 as LNHDA and CDR2 as SQIVND (reference sequence). V dropped 6 bases and J dropped 7; count of bases not matched to a gene: 13.

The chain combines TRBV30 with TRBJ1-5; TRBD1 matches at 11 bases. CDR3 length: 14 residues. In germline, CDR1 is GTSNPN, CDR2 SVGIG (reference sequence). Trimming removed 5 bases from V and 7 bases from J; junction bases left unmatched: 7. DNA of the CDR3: TGTGCCTGGGCGGACAGGGGGCAGGGGCAGCCCCAGCATTTT. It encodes CAWADRGQGQPQHF.

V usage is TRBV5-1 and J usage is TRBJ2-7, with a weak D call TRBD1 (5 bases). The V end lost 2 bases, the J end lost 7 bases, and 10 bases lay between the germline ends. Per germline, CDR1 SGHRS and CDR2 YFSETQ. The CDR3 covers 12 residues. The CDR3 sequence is CASSFQGWEQYF. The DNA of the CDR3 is TGCGCCAGCAGCTTCCAGGGATGGGAGCAGTACTTC.

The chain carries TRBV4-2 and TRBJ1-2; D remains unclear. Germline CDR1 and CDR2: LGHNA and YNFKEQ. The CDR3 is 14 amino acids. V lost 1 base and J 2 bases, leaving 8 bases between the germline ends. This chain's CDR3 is CASSQGPANYGYTF. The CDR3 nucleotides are TGTGCCAGCAGCCAAGGCCCAGCGAACTATGGCTACACCTTC.

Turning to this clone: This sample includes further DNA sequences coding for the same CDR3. CDR3 nucleotides: TGTGCCAGCAGCTTAAGACAGGGGGATGGCTACACCTTC. This gives the protein CASSLRQGDGYTF. V usage is TRBV5-6 and J usage is TRBJ1-2; 9 nucleotides match TRBD1. J was trimmed by 6 bases and V by 2 bases; bases with no gene match: 2. The CDR3 is 13 amino acids. Germline CDR1 is SGHDT and CDR2 is YYEEEE.

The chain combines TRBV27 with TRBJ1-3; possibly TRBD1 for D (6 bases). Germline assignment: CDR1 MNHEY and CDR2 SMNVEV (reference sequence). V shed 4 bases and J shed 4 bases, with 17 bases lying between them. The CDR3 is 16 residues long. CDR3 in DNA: TGTGCCAGCAGTTCCACCTGGGACATGGGAGGAAACACCATATATTTT. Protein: CASSSTWDMGGNTIYF.

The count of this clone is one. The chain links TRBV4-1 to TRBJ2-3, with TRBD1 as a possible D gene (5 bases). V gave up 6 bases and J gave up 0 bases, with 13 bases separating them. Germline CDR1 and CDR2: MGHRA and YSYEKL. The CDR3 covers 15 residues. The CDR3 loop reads CASSVMAGSTDTQYF. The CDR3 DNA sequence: TGCGCCAGCAGTGTAATGGCAGGGAGCACAGATACGCAGTATTTT.

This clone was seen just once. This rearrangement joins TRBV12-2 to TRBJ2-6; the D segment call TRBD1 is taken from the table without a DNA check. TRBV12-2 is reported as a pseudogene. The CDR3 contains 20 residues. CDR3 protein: CASRFLTEDRALSGANVLTF. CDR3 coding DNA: TGTGCAAGTCGCTTCTTAACCGAGGACAGGGCCTTGTCTGGGGCCAACGTCCTGACTTTC.

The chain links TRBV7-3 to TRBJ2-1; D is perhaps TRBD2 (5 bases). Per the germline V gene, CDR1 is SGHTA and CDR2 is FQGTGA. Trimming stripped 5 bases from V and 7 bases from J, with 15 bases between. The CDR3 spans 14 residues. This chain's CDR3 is CASSPTQEGNEQFF. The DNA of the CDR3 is TGTGCCAGCAGCCCAACACAAGAGGGAAATGAGCAGTTCTTC.

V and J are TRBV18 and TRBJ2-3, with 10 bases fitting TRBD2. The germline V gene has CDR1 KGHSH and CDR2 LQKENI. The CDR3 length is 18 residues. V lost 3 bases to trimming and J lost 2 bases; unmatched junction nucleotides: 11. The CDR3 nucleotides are TGTGCCAGCTCACCCCGTGCTACTAGCGGGGTTCTCACAGATACGCAGTATTTT. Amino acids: CASSPRATSGVLTDTQYF.

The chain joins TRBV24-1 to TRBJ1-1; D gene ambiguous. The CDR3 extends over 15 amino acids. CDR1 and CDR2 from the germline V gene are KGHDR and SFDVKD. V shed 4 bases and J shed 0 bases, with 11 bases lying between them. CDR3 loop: CATSDRGSMNTEAFF. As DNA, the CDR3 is TGTGCCACCAGTGACCGGGGATCCATGAACACTGAAGCTTTCTTT.

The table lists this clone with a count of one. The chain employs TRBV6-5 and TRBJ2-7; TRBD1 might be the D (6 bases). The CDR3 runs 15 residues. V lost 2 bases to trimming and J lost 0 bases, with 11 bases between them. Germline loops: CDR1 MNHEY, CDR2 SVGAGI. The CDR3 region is CASSYTAGASYEQYF. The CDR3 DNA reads TGTGCCAGCAGTTACACGGCAGGGGCCTCCTACGAGCAGTACTTC.

CDR3 nucleotide sequence: TGTGCCAGCAGCCAAGACTTTCGGGCAGGGATACTCAACACTGAAGCTTTCTTT. Translation gives CASSQDFRAGILNTEAFF. The rearrangement links TRBV3-1 (or the pseudogene TRBV3-2) to TRBJ1-1; TRBD1 might be the D (5 bases). The length of the CDR3 is 18 residues. CDR1 LGHDT and CDR2 YNNKEL come from the germline V gene (reference sequence). The V and J ends lost 0 bases and 2 bases respectively, with 19 bases between them.